The 20 T cell receptor beta chains in this list originate from one sample, sequenced in a study of regulatory T cells in long-lasting Graves disease (TCRdb year 2021). The protocol used for the library was multiplex PCR. Instrument on record: Illumina HiSeq 4000. iRepertoire HTBI primers and Arm-PCR amplification of CDR3 regions were used to construct TCR beta libraries. In TCRdb, the public reads were trimmed at Q25 with fastp and aligned with MiXCR, with productive beta chains retained. CDR3 protein sequences are deduplicated, and each keeps its most common genes and DNA. The sample table holds about 300,000 distinct CDR3 sequences, of which approximately 20% were seen once. The ten largest clones take up approximately 60% of the sample. What this sample's time point label stands for: persistent/refractory GD, antithyroid drugs over 5 years with positive TRAb. For both TCR sequencing and RNA sequencing, RNA was extracted from PBMCs in TRIzol.

Source: peripheral blood mononuclear cells (PBMCs), taken when the disease was refractory, from a patient treated with antithyroid drugs. These receptor sequences come from a female donor with Graves disease.

This clonotype occurred once. V and J are TRBV29-1 and TRBJ2-7; D may be TRBD2 (7 bases). Germline values: CDR1 SQVTM, CDR2 ANQGSEA. Trimming left V 6 bases short and J 2 bases short, with 17 bases between. This CDR3 region has 14 residues. CDR3 in DNA: TGCAGCGTCGGGCCGCAGCGGGACACCTACGAGCAGTACTTC. Translation gives CSVGPQRDTYEQYF.

This clonotype was picked up a small number of times. This rearrangement joins TRBV6-5 to TRBJ2-2; D uncertain. There are 15 residues in the CDR3. V shed 4 bases and J shed 7 bases, with 16 bases lying between them. Germline CDR1 MNHEY, CDR2 SVGAGI. Here the CDR3 reads CASSFPLDRSGELFF. The CDR3 nucleotides are TGTGCCAGCAGTTTCCCCCTTGATCGGAGCGGGGAGCTGTTTTTT.

This clonotype was seen ten or more times. The V gene is TRBV6-1, the J gene TRBJ1-1; D remains unclear. Germline V gives CDR1 MNHNS, CDR2 SASEGT. V lost 6 bases and J 7 bases, leaving 12 bases between the germline ends. The CDR3 contains 12 residues. The DNA of the CDR3 is TGTGCCAGCAGGGCCGGAGCAGGTGAAGCTTTCTTT. It codes for CASRAGAGEAFF.

This clonotype was detected many times. The chain recombines TRBV3-1 with TRBJ1-5, with 9 nucleotides matching TRBD1. The CDR3 runs 15 residues. CDR1 LGHDT and CDR2 YNNKEL come from the germline V gene (reference sequence). V lost 4 bases to trimming and J lost 4 bases; unmatched junction nucleotides: 5. Written as DNA, the CDR3 is TGTGCCAGCAGCCTAACAGGGGGCGAGAATCAGCCCCAGCATTTT. This codes for CASSLTGGENQPQHF.

With regard to this clonotype: A much larger clone lies a single base off, so this may be a read error. The chain couples TRBV11-2 to TRBJ1-5; D is ambiguous. V lost 8 bases and J lost 5, with 16 bases in between. CDR3 size: 14 residues. Germline V gives CDR1 SGHAT, CDR2 FQNNGV. CDR3 DNA sequence: TGTGCCAGCGGCGAAGGAGAGGGAGATCAGCCCCAGCATTTT. Its protein is CASGEGEGDQPQHF.

V is TRBV5-1 and J is TRBJ1-6; perhaps TRBD1 as D (6 bases). The CDR3 consists of 14 residues. Trimming stripped 2 bases from V and 7 bases from J, with 10 bases between. Germline CDR1 SGHRS, CDR2 YFSETQ. The CDR3 DNA is TGCGCCAGCAGCTTCGAGGGGGAGAATTCACCCCTCCACTTT. Encoded protein: CASSFEGENSPLHF.

In its sample, this clonotype was seen a few times. This chain connects TRBV20-1 to TRBJ2-7; the D gene is possibly TRBD1 (6 bases). V was trimmed by 1 base and J by 0 bases, leaving 16 bases between them. Germline loops: CDR1 DFQATT, CDR2 SNEGSKA (reference sequence). This CDR3 comprises 16 residues. The CDR3 region is CSARALRQAHSYEQYF. CDR3 coding DNA: TGCAGTGCTAGAGCCCTTAGACAGGCGCACTCCTACGAGCAGTACTTC.

This clonotype was detected ten times or more. The V gene is TRBV11-2, the J gene TRBJ1-4; a possible D gene is TRBD1 (5 bases). The V end was cut by 6 bases, the J end by 3 bases, with 14 bases between. This CDR3 contains 15 residues. The germline CDR1 and CDR2 sequences are SGHAT and FQNNGV. CDR3 in DNA: TGTGCCAGCAGTCAGGGCGGAGCCTCTAATGAAAAACTGTTTTTT. It yields the protein CASSQGGASNEKLFF.

This clonotype has a handful of counts. The chain has TRBV6-2 or TRBV6-3 and TRBJ1-5; TRBD1 matches 7 bases. Trimming cost V 5 bases and J 5 bases; bases outside gene matches: 6. The CDR3 spans 14 residues. CDR1 is MNHEY, CDR2 SVGEGT, per germline. CDR3 sequence (DNA): TGTGCCAGCAGTGACCTCAGGGGGTATCAGCCCCAGCATTTT. It codes for CASSDLRGYQPQHF.

This clonotype was seen repeatedly, ten times or more. The J gene is TRBJ2-7, the V gene TRBV27; 7 positions agree with TRBD1. V shed 6 bases, J shed 3 bases, and the junction held 5 bases outside the gene matches. In germline, CDR1 is MNHEY, CDR2 SMNVEV (reference sequence). This CDR3 is built from 13 residues. The CDR3 nucleotides read TGTGCCAGCAGATACGGGACAGACTACGAGCAGTACTTC. The encoded protein is CASRYGTDYEQYF.

The chain recombines TRBV27 with TRBJ1-5, with D tentatively TRBD1 (5 bases). Germline V gene sequence: CDR1 MNHEY, CDR2 SMNVEV (reference sequence). The CDR3 length is 13 residues. Trimming took off 8 bases at V and 4 bases at J, with 12 bases between the two ends. Here the CDR3 reads CASAPRENQPQHF. CDR3 nucleotide sequence: TGTGCCAGCGCCCCCAGGGAAAATCAGCCCCAGCATTTT.

J is TRBJ2-5 and V is TRBV6-5; the match to TRBD1 covers 9 bases. The germline gives CDR1 MNHEY, CDR2 SVGAGI. V shed 4 bases, J shed 4 bases, and the junction held 16 bases outside the gene matches. The CDR3 totals 18 residues. CDR3 DNA sequence: TGTGCCAGCAGTTTCCACTCACCGGGACAGGGCAGTGGAGAGACCCAGTACTTC. As protein: CASSFHSPGQGSGETQYF.

In its sample, this clonotype was seen many times. This chain links TRBV12-3 or TRBV12-4 with TRBJ2-5, with D perhaps matching TRBD1 (5 bases). The CDR3 loop spans 13 amino acids. The V end lost 6 bases, the J end lost 2 bases, and 10 bases lay between the germline ends. This chain's CDR3 is CASSPRQQETQYF. In DNA, the CDR3 is TGTGCCAGCAGCCCGCGACAGCAAGAGACCCAGTACTTC.

The chain employs TRBV5-1 and TRBJ1-2; weak D call: TRBD1 (5 bases). The V and J ends lost 2 bases and 7 bases respectively, with 21 bases between them. CDR3 length: 16 amino acids. Germline lookup yields CDR1 SGHRS and CDR2 YFSETQ. The CDR3 sequence is CASSFVGDSGYGGYTF. CDR3 coding DNA: TGCGCCAGCAGCTTCGTGGGGGACTCAGGGTATGGTGGCTACACCTTC.

This clonotype was found a few times. CDR3 nucleotides: TGTGCCAGCAGTTTGACAGGACTCACTGAAGCTTTCTTT. Protein sequence: CASSLTGLTEAFF. The J gene is TRBJ1-1, the V gene TRBV6-5, with D possibly being TRBD1 (6 bases). V was trimmed by 4 bases and J by 4 bases, leaving 10 bases between them. The CDR3 is made up of 13 amino acids. The germline V gene encodes CDR1 MNHEY and CDR2 SVGAGI.

Many counts were recorded for this clonotype. CDR3 DNA: TGTGCCAGCAGCTCCGGGACAGGGGTACCCTACGAGCAGTACTTC. Protein sequence: CASSSGTGVPYEQYF. J is TRBJ2-7 and V is TRBV13; 10 bases match TRBD1. The V gene's germline CDR1 is PRHDT and CDR2 FYEKMQ (reference sequence). Losses at the gene ends were 4 bases for V and 2 bases for J; bases not matched to a gene: 5. This CDR3 is built from 15 residues.

This chain joins TRBV7-3 and TRBJ1-2, with no clear D. The CDR3 has 13 residues. From germline, CDR1 is SGHTA and CDR2 FQGTGA. The ends were cut back, 0 bases at V and 13 bases at J, with 15 bases in the middle. The CDR3 here is CASSLTGDSPRTF. CDR3 in DNA: TGTGCCAGCAGCTTAACGGGCGACTCGCCCCGCACCTTC.

V is TRBV27 and J is TRBJ1-2; 9 bases match TRBD1. Germline V gene data show CDR1 as MNHEY and CDR2 as SMNVEV (reference sequence). V lost 2 bases, J lost 7 bases, and 5 bases stayed unmatched. CDR3 length: 14 amino acids. In DNA form, the CDR3 reads TGTGCCAGCAGTTTAGGTGGGACAGGGTCTGGCTACACCTTC. It codes for CASSLGGTGSGYTF.

This clonotype came up a few times. The CDR3 sequence: CSARVPRGSQPQHF. For the CDR3, the DNA is TGCAGTGCTAGAGTGCCGCGGGGATCTCAGCCCCAGCATTTT. This chain joins TRBV20-1 and TRBJ1-5; D not certain. Trimming took 1 base from V and 6 from J, leaving 13 bases between them. CDR3 length: 14 residues. In germline, CDR1 is DFQATT, CDR2 SNEGSKA (reference sequence).

The V gene is TRBV24-1, the J gene TRBJ2-5, with 8 bases that match TRBD2. Germline CDR1 and CDR2: KGHDR and SFDVKD. The CDR3 is made up of 15 amino acids. The ends lost 5 bases at V and 3 bases at J; junction bases unmatched: 7. CDR3 bases: TGTGCCACCAGTGGTCCGGGACTAGACGAAGAGACCCAGTACTTC. It codes for CATSGPGLDEETQYF.